This is a list of T cell receptor beta chains from one sample in a study of T cells in Graves' hyperthyroidism and ophthalmopathy. TCRdb passed the multiplex PCR reads through MiXCR, listing each CDR3 protein once. The repertoire holds around 350,000 distinct CDR3 sequences, with about 19% as singletons. Source material: blood. The receptor source for this set is a woman younger than 35 with Graves' hyperthyroidism. Each CDR3 is given with its conserved first and last residue. The D gene is left open where the match is weak. The size entry is marked missing in some rows and otherwise reads once, few, many or a size class.

d_call	clone_size	v_call	cdr3_length	j_call	cdr3_aa	cdr3_nt
TRBD1	many	TRBV20-1	16	TRBJ2-2	CSARPVGTGGTGELFF	TGCAGTGCAAGGCCTGTTGGGACAGGGGGTACCGGGGAGCTGTTTTTT
.	many	TRBV6-1	15	TRBJ2-7	CASSPEGLLPYEQYF	TGTGCCAGCAGTCCCGAAGGGCTCCTCCCCTACGAGCAGTACTTC
.	many	TRBV12-3/TRBV12-4	13	TRBJ1-1	CASSSGGAGIAFF	TGTGCCAGCAGTTCCGGGGGCGCGGGGATAGCTTTCTTT
.	many	TRBV11-2	15	TRBJ2-5	CASSPVAWGQETQYF	TGTGCCAGCAGCCCCGTGGCGTGGGGACAAGAGACCCAGTACTTC
.	few	TRBV11-2	16	TRBJ1-5	CASSLGLAGGNQPQHF	TGTGCCAGCAGCTTAGGCCTCGCCGGCGGCAATCAGCCCCAGCATTTT
.	many	TRBV20-1	14	TRBJ2-7	CSTNIRGLGYEQYF	TGCAGTACTAATATCCGGGGGCTGGGCTACGAGCAGTACTTC
.	many	TRBV6-5	17	TRBJ1-2	CASSYVPPKLEGYGYTF	TGTGCCAGCAGTTACGTCCCCCCGAAGCTGGAGGGATATGGCTACACCTTC
.	many	TRBV20-1	15	TRBJ1-2	CSAGPLSVANYGYTF	TGCAGTGCGGGGCCTCTATCAGTAGCTAACTATGGCTACACCTTC
.	many	TRBV6-1	13	TRBJ1-1	CASSTHLNTEAFF	TGTGCCAGCAGTACACATCTGAACACTGAAGCTTTCTTT
.	many	TRBV6-1	13	TRBJ2-7	CASSQLVNYEQYF	TGTGCCAGCAGTCAACTAGTAAACTACGAGCAGTACTTC
TRBD1	.	TRBV4-1	18	TRBJ2-2	CASSQDTLTGGLTGELFF	TGCGCCAGCAGCCAAGATACATTGACAGGGGGCCTCACCGGGGAGCTGTTTTTT
TRBD1	.	TRBV5-1	16	TRBJ2-2	CASSLGDRTNTGELFF	TGCGCCAGCAGCTTGGGGGACAGGACGAACACCGGGGAGCTGTTTTTT
.	many	TRBV12-3/TRBV12-4	15	TRBJ1-2	CASSLKRAVNHGYTF	TGTGCCAGCAGTTTAAAAAGGGCGGTGAACCATGGCTACACCTTC
.	many	TRBV20-1	11	TRBJ1-2	CSARGEGGYTF	TGCAGTGCTAGAGGGGAAGGAGGCTACACCTTC
TRBD1	once	TRBV15	16	TRBJ2-7	CATSRDTGQATYEQYF	TGTGCCACCAGCAGAGATACGGGACAGGCTACCTACGAGCAGTACTTC
.	.	TRBV7-6	15	TRBJ2-7	CASSLAISGYYEQYF	TGTGCCAGCAGCTTAGCCATTAGCGGTTACTACGAGCAGTACTTC
.	many	TRBV12-3/TRBV12-4	15	TRBJ2-5	CASSLNPRVQETQYF	TGTGCCAGCAGTTTAAACCCCCGCGTTCAAGAGACCCAGTACTTC
.	many	TRBV5-6	14	TRBJ2-2	CASSRPGAPGELFF	TGTGCCAGCAGCCGACCGGGGGCCCCCGGGGAGCTGTTTTTT
TRBD2	.	TRBV6-2/TRBV6-3	16	TRBJ2-7	CASRPLSLAILREQYF	TGTGCCAGCAGACCCCTTTCACTAGCGATCCTACGAGAGCAGTACTTC
.	many	TRBV7-8	14	TRBJ1-3	CASSLLGWRNTIYF	TGTGCCAGCAGCTTACTTGGGTGGAGAAACACCATATATTTT
.	many	TRBV6-5	17	TRBJ1-1	CASSYQRGGTPNTEAFF	TGTGCCAGCAGTTACCAGAGAGGGGGAACCCCGAACACTGAAGCTTTCTTT
TRBD2	many	TRBV12-3/TRBV12-4	15	TRBJ2-7	CASSLPRGGASEQYF	TGTGCCAGCAGTTTACCCCGCGGGGGGGCGAGCGAGCAGTACTTC
.	many	TRBV6-1	14	TRBJ1-5	CASSEGGGVQPQHF	TGTGCCAGCAGTGAAGGTGGAGGGGTGCAGCCCCAGCATTTT
TRBD1	many	TRBV12-3/TRBV12-4	13	TRBJ1-2	CASSETGDYGYTF	TGTGCCAGCAGCGAGACAGGGGACTATGGCTACACCTTC
.	.	TRBV28	10	TRBJ1-3	CASQGNTIYF	TGTGCCAGTCAAGGAAACACCATATATTTT
TRBD2	many	TRBV13	15	TRBJ2-7	CASSPLAGEPYEQYF	TGTGCCAGCAGCCCACTAGCGGGGGAACCGTACGAGCAGTACTTC
.	.	TRBV4-1	14	TRBJ1-1	CASSQDLRNTEAFF	TGCGCCAGCAGCCAAGATTTAAGGAACACTGAAGCTTTCTTT
.	many	TRBV6-2/TRBV6-3	13	TRBJ2-7	CASSSGNDREQYF	TGTGCCAGCAGTTCCGGCAACGATCGCGAGCAGTACTTC
.	many	TRBV20-1	15	TRBJ2-5	CSARLITGPPETQYF	TGCAGTGCTAGATTAATCACCGGGCCCCCGGAGACCCAGTACTTC